The present TCR beta chain was sequenced within a study of cytomegalovirus exposure and HLA in healthy donors. Whole-study results and caveats: A later analysis revealed that TCR association rates differed between HLA loci, peaking at DRB1 and bottoming out at HLA-C.

About this clone: Its antigen is not identified.

PCR used 60 Vbeta primers and 13 Jbeta primers. Sequencing used immunoSEQ multiplex PCR; TCRdb keeps in-frame clones, though not all of them. The data contain a few hundred thousand clones, roughly 80% of them singletons. The sample was PBMCs. The origin of this receptor is a girl aged 5 to 17 in good health and CMV-seronegative.

The DNA of the CDR3 is TGTGCCAGCAGCCAAGACTTCTATCAGCCCCAGCATTTT. Its translation: CASSQDFYQPQHF. The V and J genes are TRBV14 and TRBJ1-5; D is unclear. V was shortened by 0 bases and J by 5 bases, with 5 bases between the two germline ends. Germline CDR1 and CDR2: SGHDN and FVKESK. The CDR3 contains 13 residues.